The rows below give T cell receptor beta chains drawn from one sample of a study of T cell responses to AZD1222 COVID-19 vaccine. Sequencing was performed with immunoSEQ multiplex PCR; in TCRdb, only in-frame clones are kept and a portion is missing. The table lists 90,000 to 150,000 clones, around nine tenths of them singletons, with approximately 8.4% in the top ten. The material sequenced was peripheral blood, taken on day 0 of AZD1222 vaccination. These receptor sequences come from an adult in good health. CDR3s include the opening cysteine and the closing phenylalanine or tryptophan. The order of the fields is V gene, clone size, D gene, J gene, CDR3 protein, CDR3 DNA. D genes are given only for firm matches. Not every row has a clone size; where given, it reads once, few, many or a size class.

TRBV5-1	once	-	TRBJ1-1	CASSLAPGANTEAFF	TGCGCCAGCAGCTTGGCACCAGGGGCGAACACTGAAGCTTTCTTT
TRBV10-1	-	TRBD2	TRBJ2-5	CASSDGTSGRTDIRETQYF	TGCGCCAGCAGTGATGGGACTAGCGGGAGGACCGATATAAGGGAGACCCAGTACTTC
TRBV18	-	-	TRBJ1-1	CASSSSGNTEAFF	TGTGCCAGCTCATCCTCAGGGAACACTGAAGCTTTCTTT
TRBV24-1	many	TRBD1	TRBJ1-3	CATSDPGQDSGNTIYF	TGTGCCACCAGTGATCCCGGACAGGACTCTGGAAACACCATATATTTT
TRBV18	-	-	TRBJ1-1	CASSAGTGNTEAFF	TGTGCCAGCTCTGCCGGGACGGGAAACACTGAAGCTTTCTTT
TRBV5-1	-	TRBD2	TRBJ2-5	CASSSHHNLAEGETQYF	TGCGCCAGCAGCTCCCACCACAACCTAGCGGAGGGGGAGACCCAGTACTTC
TRBV7-8	-	-	TRBJ1-6	CASSPRGSSYNSPLHF	TGTGCCAGCAGCCCCCGGGGAAGCTCCTATAATTCACCCCTCCACTTT
TRBV27	once	TRBD1	TRBJ1-3	CASSRGTGASSGNTIYF	TGTGCCAGCAGTCGAGGGACAGGGGCGAGCTCTGGAAACACCATATATTTT
TRBV18	-	TRBD2	TRBJ2-3	CASSPLAGGPTDTQYF	TGTGCCAGCTCACCCCTTGCGGGGGGCCCCACAGATACGCAGTATTTT
TRBV18	-	-	TRBJ1-5	CATREDSNQPQHF	TGTGCCACCCGGGAGGACAGCAATCAGCCCCAGCATTTT
TRBV2	-	-	TRBJ1-5	CASSWGFGGNQPQHF	TGTGCCAGCAGCTGGGGATTCGGCGGCAATCAGCCCCAGCATTTT
TRBV5-1	-	-	TRBJ1-1	CASSLATSMNTEAFF	TGCGCCAGCAGCTTGGCCACAAGTATGAACACTGAAGCTTTCTTT
TRBV11-2	-	TRBD2	TRBJ2-1	CASSLVYSSGSDEQFF	TGTGCCAGCAGCTTAGTCTATTCTAGCGGGAGCGATGAGCAGTTCTTC
TRBV6-4	few	TRBD2	TRBJ2-1	CASSDGEGYYNEQFF	TGTGCCAGCAGCGATGGGGAGGGCTACTACAATGAGCAGTTCTTC
TRBV6-1	-	TRBD1	TRBJ1-1	CASSERPGTANTEAFF	TGTGCCAGCAGTGAACGACCCGGGACAGCGAACACTGAAGCTTTCTTT
TRBV19	once	-	TRBJ1-6	CASKRQGPLGSYNSPLHF	TGTGCCAGTAAGAGGCAGGGACCCCTCGGCTCCTATAATTCACCCCTCCACTTT
TRBV2	-	TRBD1	TRBJ1-5	CASSESGGGFQPQHF	TGTGCCAGCAGTGAGTCAGGGGGAGGCTTTCAGCCCCAGCATTTT
TRBV24-1	-	TRBD2	TRBJ2-1	CATGLAGYNEQFF	TGTGCCACAGGACTAGCGGGCTACAATGAGCAGTTCTTC
TRBV19	-	TRBD1	TRBJ1-4	CASSRGGTAGEKLFF	TGTGCCAGTAGCAGGGGGGGGACAGCTGGCGAAAAACTGTTTTTT
TRBV30	-	-	TRBJ2-1	CAWSVSRVFF	TGTGCCTGGAGTGTCAGCAGGGTGTTCTTC
TRBV7-9	-	-	TRBJ1-3	CASSFRESSAVGNTIYF	TGTGCCAGCAGCTTTAGGGAGTCGTCCGCCGTGGGGAACACCATATATTTT
TRBV2	-	-	TRBJ1-2	CASSEGGRLAF	TGTGCCAGCAGTGAGGGGGGCCGGCTGGCCTTC
TRBV3-1/TRBV3-2	-	-	TRBJ1-5	CASSPAGGWSNQPQHF	TGTGCCAGCAGCCCGGCGGGGGGATGGAGCAATCAGCCCCAGCATTTT
TRBV5-1	-	-	TRBJ1-3	CASSLESLPGNTIYF	TGCGCCAGCAGCTTGGAGTCCCTTCCTGGAAACACCATATATTTT
TRBV11-2	-	TRBD1	TRBJ1-2	CASSKWTGPYGYTF	TGTGCCAGCAGCAAATGGACAGGACCTTATGGCTACACCTTC
TRBV25-1	-	TRBD1	TRBJ1-1	CASQDRLNTEAFF	TGTGCCAGCCAGGACAGGTTGAACACTGAAGCTTTCTTT
TRBV19	many	-	TRBJ2-7	CASSSSRYEQYF	TGTGCCAGTAGTTCGAGTCGATACGAGCAGTACTTC
TRBV3-1/TRBV3-2	-	-	TRBJ2-7	CASSRQGSAYEQYF	TGTGCCAGCAGCCGGCAGGGTAGTGCCTACGAGCAATACTTC
TRBV14	-	-	TRBJ1-2	CASSQGEGRYFTGYTF	TGTGCCAGCAGCCAAGGGGAGGGCAGATACTTTACTGGCTACACCTTC
TRBV24-1	-	-	TRBJ2-2	CATGGGYTGELFF	TGTGCCACCGGGGGAGGATACACCGGGGAGCTGTTTTTT
TRBV5-6	-	-	TRBJ1-3	CASSLGVRAGNTIYF	TGTGCCAGCAGCTTAGGGGTCAGGGCTGGAAACACCATATATTTT
TRBV18	few	TRBD1	TRBJ1-3	CASSAGTGGNTIYF	TGTGCCAGCTCAGCCGGGACAGGGGGAAACACCATATATTTT
TRBV21-1	-	-	TRBJ1-2	CASSPRTEQGQLDYGYTF	TGTGCCAGCAGCCCCCGGACGGAACAGGGGCAGTTAGACTATGGCTACACCTTC
TRBV7-6	-	-	TRBJ2-7	CASSLSGRRVEQYF	TGTGCCAGCAGCTTATCAGGGCGCCGCGTCGAGCAGTACTTC
TRBV3-1/TRBV3-2	-	-	TRBJ1-1	CASSQEGGITEAFF	TGTGCCAGCAGCCAAGAAGGGGGAATCACTGAAGCTTTCTTT
TRBV3-1/TRBV3-2	-	-	TRBJ2-3	CASSQVRVDGTDTQYF	TGTGCCAGCAGCCAAGTTAGGGTAGACGGCACAGATACGCAGTATTTT
TRBV5-1	-	-	TRBJ2-3	CASSLTGTDTQYF	TGCGCCAGCAGCTTGACGGGGACAGATACGCAGTATTTT
TRBV12-3/TRBV12-4	-	-	TRBJ1-2	CASRLPGLGGYTF	TGTGCCAGCAGACTCCCGGGACTCGGTGGCTACACCTTC
TRBV4-1	-	TRBD1	TRBJ1-2	CASSQRQGGYGYTF	TGCGCCAGCAGCCAAAGACAGGGAGGCTATGGCTACACCTTC
TRBV5-6	-	-	TRBJ1-1	CASSLEAGRINTEAFF	TGTGCCAGCAGCTTGGAGGCAGGGCGAATAAACACTGAAGCTTTCTTT
TRBV6-5	-	TRBD1	TRBJ1-1	CASSSRGGNTEAFF	TGTGCCAGCAGTAGCAGGGGGGGAAACACTGAAGCTTTCTTT
TRBV27	-	TRBD1	TRBJ2-7	CASRPGQGGEQYF	TGTGCCAGCAGACCGGGACAGGGAGGCGAGCAGTACTTC
TRBV7-3	-	TRBD1	TRBJ1-1	CASSGQGARGTEAFF	TGTGCCAGCAGCGGACAGGGGGCTCGAGGCACTGAAGCTTTCTTT
TRBV10-2	-	-	TRBJ1-2	CATYNGVDYGYTF	TGCGCCACCTACAACGGGGTAGACTATGGCTACACCTTC
TRBV2	-	-	TRBJ2-3	CASTRSGEDTDTQYF	TGTGCCAGCACTCGATCAGGGGAGGACACAGATACGCAGTATTTT
TRBV19	-	TRBD1	TRBJ1-2	CASSTTWDSVYGYTF	TGTGCCAGTAGTACGACCTGGGACAGTGTATATGGCTACACCTTC
TRBV5-1	-	-	TRBJ2-6	CASSLRTSLDSSGANVLTF	TGCGCCAGCAGCTTGAGAACAAGTTTGGATAGCTCTGGGGCCAACGTCCTGACTTTC
TRBV6-6	-	TRBD1	TRBJ1-6	CASSRQGDSPLHF	TGTGCCAGCAGTCGTCAGGGGGATTCACCCCTCCACTTT
TRBV5-1	-	TRBD2	TRBJ2-1	CASSLLDSGMDYEQFF	TGCGCCAGCAGCTTGTTGGATAGCGGGATGGATTATGAGCAGTTCTTC
TRBV27	-	-	TRBJ2-1	CASSPIEVENEQFF	TGTGCCAGCAGTCCGATCGAGGTGGAGAATGAGCAGTTCTTC
TRBV11-1	-	-	TRBJ2-7	CASSPREGISSYEQYF	TGTGCCAGCAGCCCCCGTGAGGGGATTAGCTCCTACGAGCAGTACTTC
TRBV19	-	TRBD1	TRBJ1-1	CASSSRGLMNTEAFF	TGTGCCAGTAGTAGCAGGGGGCTCATGAACACTGAAGCTTTCTTT
TRBV28	-	-	TRBJ2-3	CASSFEPTDTQYF	TGTGCCAGCAGTTTCGAACCCACAGATACGCAGTATTTT
TRBV28	-	-	TRBJ2-1	CASSLRRFSYNEQFF	TGTGCCAGCAGCCTACGGAGGTTCTCCTACAATGAGCAGTTCTTC
TRBV5-5	few	-	TRBJ2-3	CASSLQLYTDTQYF	TGTGCCAGCAGCTTACAGCTTTACACAGATACGCAGTATTTT